This T cell receptor beta chain was captured by sequencing in a study of CD8 T cells in ankylosing spondylitis. Study-wide results and limits: Clones linked to the disease showed a CD8+ phenotype. They occurred at relatively low frequencies in peripheral blood. There was reportedly significant enrichment of clones that were disease-linked in matched ankylosing spondylitis synovial fluid. Made up of about eight highly homologous variants, a TCR beta motif appeared characteristic of ankylosing spondylitis blood.

TCRdb ran MiXCR on the 5' RACE reads and lists one entry per CDR3 protein. The data hold about 540,000 distinct CDR3 sequences, with roughly 13% observed a single time. About this clonotype: The antigen remains unidentified.

Trimming cost V 1 base and J 7 bases; bases outside gene matches: 6. This CDR3 has 13 amino acids. CDR1 and CDR2 from the germline V gene are GTSNPN and SVGIG (reference sequence). The sample taken for sequencing was blood, either unsorted or a sorted T cell fraction (not recorded which). This clonotype was obtained from a male donor with ankylosing spondylitis. The rearrangement joins TRBV30 to TRBJ1-2; 7 bases are a match to TRBD1. The CDR3 nucleotides read TGTGCCTGGAGTGGGGGACAGATGCGTGGCTACACCTTC. Its translation is CAWSGGQMRGYTF.